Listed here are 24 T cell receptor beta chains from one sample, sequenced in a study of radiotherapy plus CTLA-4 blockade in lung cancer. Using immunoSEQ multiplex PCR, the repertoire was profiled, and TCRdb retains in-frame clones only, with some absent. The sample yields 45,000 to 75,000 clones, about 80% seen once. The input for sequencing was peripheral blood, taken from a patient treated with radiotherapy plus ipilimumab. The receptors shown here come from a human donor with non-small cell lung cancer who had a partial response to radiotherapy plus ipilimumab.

CDR3 sequence: CAIWGGPRWGGYTF. The CDR3 nucleotides read TGTGCCATCTGGGGGGGGCCTCGGTGGGGTGGCTACACCTTC. The V and J genes are TRBV10-3 and TRBJ1-2; TRBD1 might be the D (6 bases). The CDR3 contains 14 residues. Germline lookup yields CDR1 ENHRY and CDR2 SYGVKD. Trimming removed 8 bases from V and 7 bases from J, with 20 bases in between.

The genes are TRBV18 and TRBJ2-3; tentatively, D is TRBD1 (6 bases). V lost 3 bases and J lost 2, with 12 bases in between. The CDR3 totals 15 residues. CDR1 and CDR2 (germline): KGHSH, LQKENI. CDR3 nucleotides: TGTGCCAGCTCACCGAGGGACATCGTCACAGATACGCAGTATTTT. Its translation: CASSPRDIVTDTQYF.

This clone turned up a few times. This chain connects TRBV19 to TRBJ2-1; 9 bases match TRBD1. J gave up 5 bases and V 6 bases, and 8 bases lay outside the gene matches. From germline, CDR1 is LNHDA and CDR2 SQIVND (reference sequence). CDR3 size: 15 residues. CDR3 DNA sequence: TGTGCCAGTAGGCCGGGGACAGGGACTAACAATGAGCAGTTCTTC. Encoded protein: CASRPGTGTNNEQFF.

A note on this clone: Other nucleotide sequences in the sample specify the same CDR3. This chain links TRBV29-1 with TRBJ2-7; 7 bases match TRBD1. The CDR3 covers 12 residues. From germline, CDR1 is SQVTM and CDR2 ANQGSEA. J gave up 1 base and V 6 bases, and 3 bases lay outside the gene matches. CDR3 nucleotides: TGCAGCGTCCGACAGGGATCCTACGAGCAGTACTTC. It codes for CSVRQGSYEQYF.

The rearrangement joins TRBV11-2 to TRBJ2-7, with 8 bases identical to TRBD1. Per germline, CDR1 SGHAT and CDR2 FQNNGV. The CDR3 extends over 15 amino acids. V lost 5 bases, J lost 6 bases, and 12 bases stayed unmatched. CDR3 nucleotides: TGTGCCAGCAGCCCATCCAGGACAGGGTATAGCGAGCAGTACTTC. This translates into CASSPSRTGYSEQYF.

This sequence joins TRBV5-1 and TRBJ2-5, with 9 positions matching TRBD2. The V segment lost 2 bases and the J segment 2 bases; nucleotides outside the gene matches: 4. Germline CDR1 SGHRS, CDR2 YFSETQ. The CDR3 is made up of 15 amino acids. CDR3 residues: CASSFSGGKQETQYF. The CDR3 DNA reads TGCGCCAGCAGCTTTAGCGGGGGAAAACAAGAGACCCAGTACTTC.

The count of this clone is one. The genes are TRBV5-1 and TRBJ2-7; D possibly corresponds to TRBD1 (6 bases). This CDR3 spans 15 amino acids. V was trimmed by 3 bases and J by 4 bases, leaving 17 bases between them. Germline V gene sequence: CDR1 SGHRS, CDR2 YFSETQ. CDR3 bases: TGCGCCAGCAGCTCCACTGGGGCAGGGGCTTACGAGCAGTACTTC. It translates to CASSSTGAGAYEQYF.

CDR3 DNA: TGCGCCAGCAGCCGGACAGGGGTCACCGGGGAGCTGTTTTTT. Translation: CASSRTGVTGELFF. The chain links TRBV5-1 to TRBJ2-2; 9 bases line up with TRBD1. CDR3 length: 14 residues. V lost 4 bases and J lost 4; bases outside the gene matches: 2. Germline V gene data show CDR1 as SGHRS and CDR2 as YFSETQ.

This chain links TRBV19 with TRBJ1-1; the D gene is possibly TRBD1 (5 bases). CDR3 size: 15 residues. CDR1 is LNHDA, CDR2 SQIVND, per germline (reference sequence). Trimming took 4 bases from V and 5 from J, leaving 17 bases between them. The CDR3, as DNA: TGTGCCAGTAGTAATCCGCGGACATCCGGGACTGAAGCTTTCTTT. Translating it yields CASSNPRTSGTEAFF.

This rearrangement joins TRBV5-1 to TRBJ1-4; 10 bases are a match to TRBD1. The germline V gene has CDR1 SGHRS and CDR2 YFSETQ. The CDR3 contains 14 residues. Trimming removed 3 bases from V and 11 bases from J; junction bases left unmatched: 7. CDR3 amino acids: CASSSDRGYGKLFF. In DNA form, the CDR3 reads TGCGCCAGCAGCTCGGACAGGGGGTATGGGAAACTGTTTTTT. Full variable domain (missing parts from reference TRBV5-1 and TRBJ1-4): KAGVTQTPRYLIKTRGQQVTLSCSPISGHRSVSWYQQTPGQGLQFLFEYFSETQRNKGNFPGRFSGRQFSNSRSEMNVSTLELGDSALYLCASSSDRGYGKLFFGSGTQLSVL.

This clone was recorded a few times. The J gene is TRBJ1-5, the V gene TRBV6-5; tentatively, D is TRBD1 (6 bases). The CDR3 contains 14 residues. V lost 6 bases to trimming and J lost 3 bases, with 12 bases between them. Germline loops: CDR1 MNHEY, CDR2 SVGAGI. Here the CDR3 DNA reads TGTGCCAGCAGGTCCACAGGGTCCAATCAGCCCCAGCATTTT. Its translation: CASRSTGSNQPQHF.

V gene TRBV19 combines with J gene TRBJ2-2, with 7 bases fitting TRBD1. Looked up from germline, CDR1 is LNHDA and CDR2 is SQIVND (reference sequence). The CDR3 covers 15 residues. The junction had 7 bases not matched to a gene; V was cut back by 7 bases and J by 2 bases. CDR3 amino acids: CASTEDRFNTGELFF. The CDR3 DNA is TGTGCCAGTACCGAGGACAGGTTCAACACCGGGGAGCTGTTTTTT. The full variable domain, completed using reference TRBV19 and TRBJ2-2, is DGGITQSPKYLFRKEGQNVTLSCEQNLNHDAMYWYRQDPGQGLRLIYYSQIVNDFQKGDIAEGYSVSREKKESFPLTVTSAQKNPTAFYLCASTEDRFNTGELFFGEGSRLTVL.

The CDR3 sequence is CASSLARGHDLGYEQYF. CDR3 DNA sequence: TGTGCCAGCAGCTTAGCGCGAGGACACGACTTGGGGTACGAGCAGTACTTC. The V gene is TRBV7-2, the J gene TRBJ2-7; maybe TRBD1 (5 bases). V shed 0 bases and J shed 4 bases, with 19 bases lying between them. The CDR3 is 17 residues long. The germline V gene encodes CDR1 SGHTA and CDR2 FQGNSA.

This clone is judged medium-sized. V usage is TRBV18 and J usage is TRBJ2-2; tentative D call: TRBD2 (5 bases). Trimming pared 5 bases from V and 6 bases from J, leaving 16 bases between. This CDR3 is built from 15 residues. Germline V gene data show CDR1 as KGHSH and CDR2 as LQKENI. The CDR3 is CASSGLPLPAGELFF. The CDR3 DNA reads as TGTGCCAGCTCAGGACTCCCCCTTCCTGCCGGGGAGCTGTTTTTT.

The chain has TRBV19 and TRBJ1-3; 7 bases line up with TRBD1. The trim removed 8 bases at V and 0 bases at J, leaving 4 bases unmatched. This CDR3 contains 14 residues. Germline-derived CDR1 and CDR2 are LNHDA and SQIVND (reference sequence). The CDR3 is CASQGVISGNTIYF. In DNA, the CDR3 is TGTGCCAGTCAGGGGGTGATCTCTGGAAACACCATATATTTT. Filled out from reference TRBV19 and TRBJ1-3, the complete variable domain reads DGGITQSPKYLFRKEGQNVTLSCEQNLNHDAMYWYRQDPGQGLRLIYYSQIVNDFQKGDIAEGYSVSREKKESFPLTVTSAQKNPTAFYLCASQGVISGNTIYFGEGSWLTVV.

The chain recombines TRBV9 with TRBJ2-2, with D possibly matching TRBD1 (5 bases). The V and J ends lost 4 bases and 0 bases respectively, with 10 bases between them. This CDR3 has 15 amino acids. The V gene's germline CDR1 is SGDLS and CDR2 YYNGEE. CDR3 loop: CASSLQDTNTGELFF. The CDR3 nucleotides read TGTGCCAGCAGCCTACAGGATACGAACACCGGGGAGCTGTTTTTT.

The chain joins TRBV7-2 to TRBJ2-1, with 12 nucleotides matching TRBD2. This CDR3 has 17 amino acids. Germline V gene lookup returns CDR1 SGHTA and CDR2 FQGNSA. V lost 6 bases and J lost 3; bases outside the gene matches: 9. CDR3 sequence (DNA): TGTGCCAGCAGGCCACCACTAGCGGGGGGCAGCTACAATGAGCAGTTCTTC. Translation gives CASRPPLAGGSYNEQFF.

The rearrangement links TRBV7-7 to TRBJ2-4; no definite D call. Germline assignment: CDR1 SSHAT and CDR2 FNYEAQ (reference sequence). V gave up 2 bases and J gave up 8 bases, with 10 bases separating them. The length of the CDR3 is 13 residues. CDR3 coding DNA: TGTGCCAGCAGCTTAACTTTGGTGGACATTCAGTACTTC. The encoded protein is CASSLTLVDIQYF.

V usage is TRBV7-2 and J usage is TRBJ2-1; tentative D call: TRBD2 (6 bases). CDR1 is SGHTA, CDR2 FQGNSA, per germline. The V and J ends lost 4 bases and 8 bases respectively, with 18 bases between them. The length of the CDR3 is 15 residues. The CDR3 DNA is TGTGCCAGCAGCTCCCGGGACTCGACCAGGGATGAGCAGTTCTTC. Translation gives CASSSRDSTRDEQFF. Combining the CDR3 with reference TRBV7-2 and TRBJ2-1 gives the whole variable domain GAGVSQSPSNKVTEKGKDVELRCDPISGHTALYWYRQSLGQGLEFLIYFQGNSAPDKSGLPSDRFSAERTGGSVSTLTIQRTQQEDSAVYLCASSSRDSTRDEQFFGPGTRLTVL.

CDR3 coding DNA: TGTGCCAGCACTAGAACCGGGACTAGCTCCTACGAGCAGTACTTC. It codes for CASTRTGTSSYEQYF. The chain links TRBV6-5 to TRBJ2-7, with 8 bases matching TRBD2. Trimming removed 7 bases from V and 0 bases from J; junction bases left unmatched: 8. Germline V gene lookup returns CDR1 MNHEY and CDR2 SVGAGI. This CDR3 is built from 15 residues.

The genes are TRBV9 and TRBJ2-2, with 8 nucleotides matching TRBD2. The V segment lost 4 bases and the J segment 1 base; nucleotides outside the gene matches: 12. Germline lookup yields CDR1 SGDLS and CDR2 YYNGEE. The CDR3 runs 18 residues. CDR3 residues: CASSQDTPGLGNTGELFF. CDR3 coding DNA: TGTGCCAGCAGCCAAGATACTCCGGGACTAGGGAACACCGGGGAGCTGTTTTTT.

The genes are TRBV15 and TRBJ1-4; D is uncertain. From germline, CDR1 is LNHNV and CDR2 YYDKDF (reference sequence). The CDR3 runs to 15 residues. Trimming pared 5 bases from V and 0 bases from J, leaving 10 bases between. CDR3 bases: TGTGCCACCAGCCCTAGACCTGCAACTAATGAAAAACTGTTTTTT. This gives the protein CATSPRPATNEKLFF.

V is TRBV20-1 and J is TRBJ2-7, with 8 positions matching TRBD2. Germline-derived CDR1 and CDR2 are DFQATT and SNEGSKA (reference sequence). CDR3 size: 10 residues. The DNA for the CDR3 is TGCACACCCGCGGGGGGAGAGCAGTACTTC. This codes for CTPAGGEQYF.

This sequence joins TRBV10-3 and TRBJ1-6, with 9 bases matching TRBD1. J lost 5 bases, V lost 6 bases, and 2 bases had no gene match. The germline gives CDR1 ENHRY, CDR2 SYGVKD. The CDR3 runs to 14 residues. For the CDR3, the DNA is TGTGCCATCAGGGGACAGGGCGATAATTCACCCCTCCACTTT. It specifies CAIRGQGDNSPLHF.